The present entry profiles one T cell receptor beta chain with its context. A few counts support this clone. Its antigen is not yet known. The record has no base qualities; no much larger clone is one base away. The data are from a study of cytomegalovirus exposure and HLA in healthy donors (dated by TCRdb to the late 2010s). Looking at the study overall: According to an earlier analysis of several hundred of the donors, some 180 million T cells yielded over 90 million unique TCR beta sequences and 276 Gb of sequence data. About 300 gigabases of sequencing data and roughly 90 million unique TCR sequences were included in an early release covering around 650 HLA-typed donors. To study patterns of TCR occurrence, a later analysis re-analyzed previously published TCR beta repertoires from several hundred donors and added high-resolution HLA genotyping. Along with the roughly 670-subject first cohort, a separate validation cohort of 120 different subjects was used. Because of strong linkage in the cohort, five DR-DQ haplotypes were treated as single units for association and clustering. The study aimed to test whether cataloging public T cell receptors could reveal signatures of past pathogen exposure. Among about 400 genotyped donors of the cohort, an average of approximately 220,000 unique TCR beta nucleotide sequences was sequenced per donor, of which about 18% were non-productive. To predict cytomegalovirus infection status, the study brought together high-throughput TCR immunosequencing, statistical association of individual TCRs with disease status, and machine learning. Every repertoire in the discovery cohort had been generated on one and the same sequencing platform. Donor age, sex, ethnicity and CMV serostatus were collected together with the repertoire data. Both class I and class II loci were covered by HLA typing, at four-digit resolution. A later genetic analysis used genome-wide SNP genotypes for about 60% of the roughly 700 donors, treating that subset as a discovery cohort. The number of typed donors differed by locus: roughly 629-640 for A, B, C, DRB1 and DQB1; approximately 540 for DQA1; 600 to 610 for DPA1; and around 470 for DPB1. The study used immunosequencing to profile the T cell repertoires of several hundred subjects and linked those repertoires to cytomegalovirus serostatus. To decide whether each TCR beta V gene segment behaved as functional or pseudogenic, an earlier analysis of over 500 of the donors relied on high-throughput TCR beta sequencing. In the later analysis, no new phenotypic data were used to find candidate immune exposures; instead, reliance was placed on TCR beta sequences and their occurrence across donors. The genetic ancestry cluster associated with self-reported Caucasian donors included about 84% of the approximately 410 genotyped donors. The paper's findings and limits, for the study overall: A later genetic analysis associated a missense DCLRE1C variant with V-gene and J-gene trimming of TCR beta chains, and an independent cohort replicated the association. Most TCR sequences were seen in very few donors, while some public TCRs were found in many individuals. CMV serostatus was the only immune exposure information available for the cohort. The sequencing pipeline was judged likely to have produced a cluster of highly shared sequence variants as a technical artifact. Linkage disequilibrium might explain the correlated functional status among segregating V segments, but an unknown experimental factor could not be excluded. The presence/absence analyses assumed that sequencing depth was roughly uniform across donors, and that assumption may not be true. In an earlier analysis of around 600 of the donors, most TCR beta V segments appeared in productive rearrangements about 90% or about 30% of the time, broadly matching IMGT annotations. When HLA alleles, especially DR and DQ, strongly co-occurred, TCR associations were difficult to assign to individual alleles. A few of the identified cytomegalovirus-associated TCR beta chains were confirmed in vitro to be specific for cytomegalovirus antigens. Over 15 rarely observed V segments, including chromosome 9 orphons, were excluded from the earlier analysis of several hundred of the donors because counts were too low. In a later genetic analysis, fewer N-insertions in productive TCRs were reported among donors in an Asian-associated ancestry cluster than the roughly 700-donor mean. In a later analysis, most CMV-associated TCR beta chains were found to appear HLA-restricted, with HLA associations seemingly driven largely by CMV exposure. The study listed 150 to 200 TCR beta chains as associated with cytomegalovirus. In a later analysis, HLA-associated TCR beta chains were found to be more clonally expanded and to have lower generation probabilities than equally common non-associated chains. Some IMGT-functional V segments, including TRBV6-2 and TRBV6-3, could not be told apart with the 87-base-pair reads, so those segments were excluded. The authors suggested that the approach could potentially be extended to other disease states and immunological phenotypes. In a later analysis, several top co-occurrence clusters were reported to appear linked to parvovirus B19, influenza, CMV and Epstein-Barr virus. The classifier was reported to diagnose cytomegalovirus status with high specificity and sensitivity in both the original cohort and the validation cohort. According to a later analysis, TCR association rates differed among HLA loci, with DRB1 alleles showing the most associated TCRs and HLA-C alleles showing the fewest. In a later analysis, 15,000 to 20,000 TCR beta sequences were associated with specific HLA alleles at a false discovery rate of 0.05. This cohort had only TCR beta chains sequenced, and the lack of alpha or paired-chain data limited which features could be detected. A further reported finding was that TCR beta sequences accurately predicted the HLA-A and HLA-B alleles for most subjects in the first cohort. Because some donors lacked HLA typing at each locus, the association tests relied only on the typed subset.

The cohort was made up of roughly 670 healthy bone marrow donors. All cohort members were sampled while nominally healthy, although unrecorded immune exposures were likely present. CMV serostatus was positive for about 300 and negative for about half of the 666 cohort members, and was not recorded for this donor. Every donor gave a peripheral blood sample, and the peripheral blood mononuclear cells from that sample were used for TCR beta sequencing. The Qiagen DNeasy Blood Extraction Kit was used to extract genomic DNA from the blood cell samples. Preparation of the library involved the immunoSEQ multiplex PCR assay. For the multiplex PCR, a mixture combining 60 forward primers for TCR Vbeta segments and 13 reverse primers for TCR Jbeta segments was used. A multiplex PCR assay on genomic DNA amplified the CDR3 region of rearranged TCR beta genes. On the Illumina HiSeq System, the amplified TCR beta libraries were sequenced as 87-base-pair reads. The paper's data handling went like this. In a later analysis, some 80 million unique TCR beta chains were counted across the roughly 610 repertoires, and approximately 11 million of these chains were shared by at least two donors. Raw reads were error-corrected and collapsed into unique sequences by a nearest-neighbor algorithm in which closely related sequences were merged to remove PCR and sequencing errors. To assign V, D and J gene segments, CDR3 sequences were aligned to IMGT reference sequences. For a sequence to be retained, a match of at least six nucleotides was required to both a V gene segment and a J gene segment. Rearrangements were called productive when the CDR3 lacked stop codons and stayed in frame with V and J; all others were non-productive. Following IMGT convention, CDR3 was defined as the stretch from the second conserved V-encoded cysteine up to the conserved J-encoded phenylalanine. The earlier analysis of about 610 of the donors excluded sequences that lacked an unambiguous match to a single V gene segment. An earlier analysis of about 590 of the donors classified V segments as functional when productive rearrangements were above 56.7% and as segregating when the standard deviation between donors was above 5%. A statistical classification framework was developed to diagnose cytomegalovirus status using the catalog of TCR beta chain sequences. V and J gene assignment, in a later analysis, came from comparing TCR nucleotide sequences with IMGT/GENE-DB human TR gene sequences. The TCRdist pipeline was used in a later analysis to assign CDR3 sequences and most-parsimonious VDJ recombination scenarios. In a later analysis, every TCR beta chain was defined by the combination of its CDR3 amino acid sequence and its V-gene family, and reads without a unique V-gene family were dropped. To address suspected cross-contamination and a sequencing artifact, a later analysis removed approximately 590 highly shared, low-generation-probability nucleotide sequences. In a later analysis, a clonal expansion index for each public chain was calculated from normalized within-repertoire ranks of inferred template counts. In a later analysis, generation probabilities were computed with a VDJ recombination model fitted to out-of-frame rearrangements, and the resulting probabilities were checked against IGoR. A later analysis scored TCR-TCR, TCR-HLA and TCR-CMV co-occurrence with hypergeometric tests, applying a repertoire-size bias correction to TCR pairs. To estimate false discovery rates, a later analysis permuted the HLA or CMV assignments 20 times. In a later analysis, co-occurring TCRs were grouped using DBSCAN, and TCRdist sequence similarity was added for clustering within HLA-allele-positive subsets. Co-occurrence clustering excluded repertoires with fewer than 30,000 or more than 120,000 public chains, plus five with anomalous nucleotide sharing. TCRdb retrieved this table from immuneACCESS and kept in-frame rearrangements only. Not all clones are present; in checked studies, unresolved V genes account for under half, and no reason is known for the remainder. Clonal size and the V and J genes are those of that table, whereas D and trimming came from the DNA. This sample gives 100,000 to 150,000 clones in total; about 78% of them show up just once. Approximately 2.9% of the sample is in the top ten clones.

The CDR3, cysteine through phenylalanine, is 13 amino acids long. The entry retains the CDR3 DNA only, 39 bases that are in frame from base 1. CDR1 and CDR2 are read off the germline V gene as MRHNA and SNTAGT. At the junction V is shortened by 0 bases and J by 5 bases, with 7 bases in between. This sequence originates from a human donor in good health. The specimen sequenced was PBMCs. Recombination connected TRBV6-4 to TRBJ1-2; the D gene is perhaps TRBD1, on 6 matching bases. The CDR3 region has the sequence CASSDSRGYGYTF. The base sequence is TGTGCCAGCAGTGACTCGAGGGGGTATGGCTACACCTTC.